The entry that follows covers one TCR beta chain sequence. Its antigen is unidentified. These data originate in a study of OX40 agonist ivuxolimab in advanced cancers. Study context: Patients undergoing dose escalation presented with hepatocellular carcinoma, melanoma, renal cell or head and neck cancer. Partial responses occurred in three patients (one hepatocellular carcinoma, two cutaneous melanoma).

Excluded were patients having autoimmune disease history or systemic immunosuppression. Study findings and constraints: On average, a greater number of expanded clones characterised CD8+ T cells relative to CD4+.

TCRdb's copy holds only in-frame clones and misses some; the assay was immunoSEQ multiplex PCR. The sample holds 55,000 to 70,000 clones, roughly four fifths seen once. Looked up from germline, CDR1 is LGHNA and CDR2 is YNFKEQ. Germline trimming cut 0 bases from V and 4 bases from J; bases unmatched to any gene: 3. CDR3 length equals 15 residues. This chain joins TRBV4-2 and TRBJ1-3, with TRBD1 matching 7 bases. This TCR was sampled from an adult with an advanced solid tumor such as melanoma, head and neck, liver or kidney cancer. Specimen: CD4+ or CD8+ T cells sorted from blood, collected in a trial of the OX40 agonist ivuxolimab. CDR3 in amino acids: CASSQDGTVGNTIYF. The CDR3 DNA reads TGTGCCAGCAGCCAAGATGGGACAGTAGGAAACACCATATATTTT.